The 13 T cell receptor beta chains listed next were all sequenced from one sample in a study of cytomegalovirus exposure and HLA in healthy donors listed by TCRdb under 2017. Libraries were constructed by the immunoSEQ multiplex PCR assay. TCRdb holds this immuneACCESS table with in-frame rearrangements only. Some clones are missing; in checked studies, unresolved V genes explain under half, and the rest has no known cause. This sample holds 97,000 or so clones; about 95% were observed only once. Of the sample, around 0.85% falls within the top ten clones. Source material: PBMCs. The receptors shown here come from a woman younger than 35 in good health and CMV-seronegative.

V and J are TRBV10-1 and TRBJ1-2, with D unclear. V gave up 5 bases and J gave up 2 bases, with 9 bases separating them. The CDR3 extends over 13 amino acids. In germline, CDR1 is WNHNN, CDR2 SYGVQD (reference sequence). DNA for the CDR3: TGCGCCAGCAGTATCGCTATAAACTATGGCTACACCTTC. Amino acids: CASSIAINYGYTF.

The chain recombines TRBV14 with TRBJ1-2; tentatively, D is TRBD1 (6 bases). Trimming left V 1 base short and J 10 bases short, with 22 bases between. The CDR3 covers 16 residues. The V gene's germline CDR1 is SGHDN and CDR2 FVKESK. DNA of the CDR3: TGTGCCAGCAGCCAAGCGGGGGCAGGGTATGAGCGGGACTACACCTTC. Encoded protein: CASSQAGAGYERDYTF. Full variable domain (rest looked up from reference TRBV14 and TRBJ1-2): EAGVTQFPSHSVIEKGQTVTLRCDPISGHDNLYWYRRVMGKEIKFLLHFVKESKQDESGMPNNRFLAERTGGTYSTLKVQPAELEDSGVYFCASSQAGAGYERDYTFGSGTRLTVV.

The chain employs TRBV5-4 and TRBJ1-2; D may be TRBD1 (5 bases). The CDR3 consists of 15 residues. Germline assignment: CDR1 SGHNT and CDR2 YYREEE (reference sequence). V lost 0 bases, J lost 3 bases, and 12 bases lay in between. CDR3 bases: TGTGCCAGCAGCTTGGACTCGACGACAGACTATGGCTACACCTTC. Amino acid sequence: CASSLDSTTDYGYTF.

Written as DNA, the CDR3 is TGTGCCAGCAGCCAAGGGGTGAACAGGATGGATCAGCCCCAGCATTTT. Translating gives CASSQGVNRMDQPQHF. V usage is TRBV4-2 and J usage is TRBJ1-5; a weak D match, TRBD1 (5 bases). The CDR3 is made up of 16 amino acids. V was shortened by 1 base and J by 5 bases, with 15 bases between the two germline ends. From germline, CDR1 is LGHNA and CDR2 YNFKEQ.

The chain is built from TRBV6-5 and TRBJ1-1; D gene uncertain. This CDR3 spans 13 amino acids. Looked up from germline, CDR1 is MNHEY and CDR2 is SVGAGI. V was cut by 2 bases and J by 5 bases, with 9 bases left in between. CDR3 residues: CASSYSRETEAFF. CDR3 sequence (DNA): TGTGCCAGCAGTTACAGCCGAGAGACTGAAGCTTTCTTT.

The rearrangement joins TRBV19 to TRBJ1-5; D is undetermined. With 5 bases removed from V and 6 bases from J, the gap between germline ends came to 11 bases. CDR1 is LNHDA, CDR2 SQIVND, per germline (reference sequence). This CDR3 comprises 13 residues. CDR3 DNA: TGTGCCAGTAGTCCGGCGGAGGTTCAGCCCCAGCATTTT. It specifies CASSPAEVQPQHF. The full variable domain, completed using reference TRBV19 and TRBJ1-5, is DGGITQSPKYLFRKEGQNVTLSCEQNLNHDAMYWYRQDPGQGLRLIYYSQIVNDFQKGDIAEGYSVSREKKESFPLTVTSAQKNPTAFYLCASSPAEVQPQHFGDGTRLSIL.

V and J are TRBV14 and TRBJ2-1; 10 bases fit TRBD1. This CDR3 has 15 residues. Looked up from germline, CDR1 is SGHDN and CDR2 is FVKESK. Trimming at V came to 4 bases and at J to 7 bases, leaving 7 bases not matched to a gene. The chain's CDR3 is CASSPGQGGLNEQFF. In DNA form, the CDR3 reads TGTGCCAGCAGCCCCGGACAGGGGGGATTGAATGAGCAGTTCTTC.

V and J are TRBV5-6 and TRBJ2-3; 7 bases fit TRBD2. Germline values: CDR1 SGHDT, CDR2 YYEEEE. This CDR3 is 14 amino acids long. The V gene end was trimmed by 1 base and the J gene end by 1 base; junction bases not matched to a gene: 0. CDR3 protein: CASSLRGGTDTQYF. In DNA, the CDR3 is TGTGCCAGCAGCTTGCGGGGGGGCACAGATACGCAGTATTTT.

CDR3 in amino acids: CASLPQGSTEAFF. CDR3 DNA: TGTGCCAGCCTTCCCCAGGGATCCACTGAAGCTTTCTTT. The chain recombines TRBV2 with TRBJ1-1; D is possibly TRBD1 (5 bases). Germline V CDR1 and CDR2: SNHLY, FYNNEI. V was cut by 8 bases and J by 4 bases, with 14 bases left in between. CDR3 length equals 13 residues.

This rearrangement joins TRBV5-1 to TRBJ2-5, with a tentative D call TRBD2 (6 bases). V lost 5 bases to trimming and J lost 5 bases, with 19 bases between them. Germline V gives CDR1 SGHRS, CDR2 YFSETQ. The CDR3 length is 15 residues. This chain's CDR3 is CASRPPGLQGETQYF. The CDR3 DNA reads TGCGCCAGCAGACCCCCGGGACTTCAAGGGGAGACCCAGTACTTC.

A few counts support this clone. This chain uses TRBV4-2 with TRBJ1-5; D gene ambiguous. CDR1 LGHNA and CDR2 YNFKEQ come from the germline V gene. The CDR3 has 15 amino acids. Trimming pared 0 bases from V and 1 base from J, leaving 7 bases between. CDR3 sequence reads: CASSQESGSNQPQHF. The CDR3 nucleotides are TGTGCCAGCAGCCAAGAGTCGGGGAGCAATCAGCCCCAGCATTTT.

This sequence joins TRBV30 and TRBJ2-7; 9 bases agree with TRBD1. V lost 4 bases and J lost 6; bases outside the gene matches: 13. CDR3 length: 15 amino acids. CDR1 and CDR2 from the germline V gene are GTSNPN and SVGIG (reference sequence). CDR3 region: CAWTRTPGQGFEQYF. DNA of the CDR3: TGTGCCTGGACCAGAACTCCGGGACAGGGCTTCGAGCAGTACTTC.

The chain combines TRBV13 with TRBJ2-3, with D possibly matching TRBD2 (7 bases). V was trimmed by 0 bases and J by 4 bases, leaving 11 bases between them. Germline V lookup: CDR1 PRHDT, CDR2 FYEKMQ (reference sequence). This CDR3 contains 15 residues. The CDR3 loop is CASSLGPGGPDTQYF. As DNA, the CDR3 is TGTGCCAGCAGCTTAGGCCCGGGGGGCCCAGATACGCAGTATTTT.